A single sample is the source of the 12 T cell receptor beta chains below, sequenced in a study of blood T cell repertoires in COVID-19. Assay used: immunoSEQ multiplex PCR; TCRdb lists only in-frame clones, some missing. Of around 150,000 clones listed, roughly 82% are singletons. The sequencing input was PBMCs or T cells enriched from blood (not recorded which). All receptors come from a man between 45 and 60 years old who had recovered from COVID-19.

This chain uses TRBV7-9 with TRBJ2-7; perhaps TRBD1 as D (5 bases). The CDR3 consists of 13 residues. V gave up 1 base and J gave up 3 bases, with 7 bases separating them. Germline V CDR1 and CDR2: SEHNR, FQNEAQ (reference sequence). The CDR3, as DNA: TGTGCCAGCAGCTTAGATCAGGGCTACGAGCAGTACTTC. The encoded protein is CASSLDQGYEQYF. Complete variable domain (other parts from reference TRBV7-9 and TRBJ2-7): DTGVSQNPRHKITKRGQNVTFRCDPISEHNRLYWYRQTLGQGPEFLTYFQNEAQLEKSRLLSDRFSAERPKGSFSTLEIQRTEQGDSAMYLCASSLDQGYEQYFGPGTRLTVT.

The V call is TRBV19, the J call TRBJ1-4; D not certain. This CDR3 is built from 13 residues. Trimming stripped 5 bases from V and 7 bases from J, with 11 bases between. Germline V gene data show CDR1 as LNHDA and CDR2 as SQIVND (reference sequence). The CDR3 sequence is CASSPQAGEKLFF. The CDR3, as DNA: TGTGCCAGTAGTCCCCAGGCTGGTGAAAAACTGTTTTTT.

V usage is TRBV19 and J usage is TRBJ1-2; no definite D call. V was pared by 7 bases and J by 6 bases, with 12 bases between. The CDR3 totals 12 residues. CDR1 is LNHDA, CDR2 SQIVND, per germline (reference sequence). CDR3 coding DNA: TGTGCCAGTAACAAGGAGGTGGATGGCTACACCTTC. It specifies CASNKEVDGYTF.

The chain has TRBV6-5 and TRBJ2-1; D is unclear. V was trimmed by 0 bases and J by 7 bases, leaving 4 bases between them. Germline lookup yields CDR1 MNHEY and CDR2 SVGAGI. The CDR3 is 12 residues long. The CDR3 bases are TGTGCCAGCAGTTACTCGGCTAATGAGCAGTTCTTC. This codes for CASSYSANEQFF.

This clone has a single count. The CDR3 loop is CASSLTEASGRYNTGELFF. The CDR3 DNA reads as TGTGCCAGCAGCTTAACGGAGGCTAGCGGGAGGTACAACACCGGGGAGCTGTTTTTT. The chain joins TRBV7-3 to TRBJ2-2, with 11 bases matching TRBD2. J gave up 2 bases and V 0 bases, and 8 bases lay outside the gene matches. The CDR3 has 19 residues. From germline, CDR1 is SGHTA and CDR2 FQGTGA.

This clone was observed a single time. The chain carries TRBV7-9 and TRBJ2-6; unclear D gene. CDR3 length: 16 amino acids. Germline values: CDR1 SEHNR, CDR2 FQNEAQ (reference sequence). The V and J ends lost 3 bases and 0 bases respectively, with 9 bases between them. The CDR3 is CASSFWRSSGANVLTF. Here the CDR3 DNA reads TGTGCCAGCAGCTTTTGGCGGTCCTCTGGGGCCAACGTCCTGACTTTC.

This clone was observed a single time. The CDR3 coding sequence is TGTGCCACCAGTGCCTATGGGGAGATGAAAGAGACCCAGTACTTC. Its protein product is CATSAYGEMKETQYF. The rearrangement joins TRBV24-1 to TRBJ2-5; D is perhaps TRBD2 (5 bases). Trimming took off 5 bases at V and 3 bases at J, with 15 bases between the two ends. Germline values: CDR1 KGHDR, CDR2 SFDVKD. There are 15 residues in the CDR3.

This clone showed up just a few times. This chain joins TRBV5-3 and TRBJ2-1; perhaps TRBD2 as D (6 bases). TRBV5-3 is noted as an ORF with a role that remains uncertain. The V gene lost 4 bases and the J gene lost 0 bases, with 14 bases spanning the gap. The CDR3 covers 16 residues. CDR3 amino acids: CARSGTCPSSYNEQFF. CDR3 coding DNA: TGTGCCAGAAGCGGGACTTGCCCGAGCTCCTACAATGAGCAGTTCTTC.

The chain links TRBV9 to TRBJ1-1; 7 positions match TRBD1. The CDR3 spans 15 residues. Germline V gene lookup returns CDR1 SGDLS and CDR2 YYNGEE. The V and J ends lost 0 bases and 5 bases, in that order; junction bases with no gene match: 7. The CDR3 DNA reads TGTGCCAGCAGCGTAGCGGAGACAGGGATGACTGAAGCTTTCTTT. Translating it yields CASSVAETGMTEAFF.

This clone showed up just once. This chain links TRBV18 with TRBJ1-3; TRBD1 might be the D (6 bases). CDR1 and CDR2 (germline): KGHSH, LQKENI. V lost 3 bases and J lost 1, with 13 bases in between. This CDR3 is 16 amino acids long. The CDR3 DNA follows: TGTGCCAGCTCACCCAGACAGGAAGGATCTGGAAACACCATATATTTT. Translating it yields CASSPRQEGSGNTIYF.

V usage is TRBV7-2 and J usage is TRBJ2-1; 12 nucleotides agree with TRBD2. This CDR3 comprises 17 residues. CDR1 SGHTA and CDR2 FQGNSA come from the germline V gene. V lost 4 bases and J lost 1; bases outside the gene matches: 5. The CDR3 region has the DNA TGTGCCAGCAGCTCTCAGACTAGCGGGGGTTCCTACAATGAGCAGTTCTTC. As protein: CASSSQTSGGSYNEQFF.

A single count supports this clone. This sequence joins TRBV28 and TRBJ1-5; perhaps TRBD1 as D (5 bases). This CDR3 is built from 17 residues. Germline CDR1 is MDHEN and CDR2 is SYDVKM. V dropped 3 bases and J dropped 0 bases, with 15 bases sitting between them. In DNA, the CDR3 is TGTGCCAGCAGTTTGGCTTTAGGGGTCATTAGCAATCAGCCCCAGCATTTT. Translating it yields CASSLALGVISNQPQHF.